Below, 11 T cell receptor beta chains from the same sample are listed, as sequenced in a study of cytomegalovirus exposure and HLA in healthy donors. PCR was performed using 60 Vbeta and 13 Jbeta primers. Data came from immunoSEQ multiplex PCR; TCRdb stores just in-frame clones and leaves some out. In the table there are about 150,000 clones, 70% to 85% of which are singletons. The sequenced sample was PBMCs. The receptor set was obtained from a woman aged 25 to 39 in good health and CMV-seropositive.

The chain carries TRBV19 and TRBJ2-7, with 11 bases that match TRBD1. Germline CDR1 LNHDA, CDR2 SQIVND (reference sequence). CDR3 length: 16 amino acids. The J segment lost 1 base and the V segment lost 9 bases, leaving 11 bases of the junction unmatched. The CDR3: CASARSGDRGSYEQYF. In DNA, the CDR3 is TGTGCCAGCGCCCGATCTGGGGACAGGGGGTCCTACGAGCAGTACTTC.

This sequence joins TRBV30 and TRBJ2-3; 9 bases fit TRBD2. The germline gives CDR1 GTSNPN, CDR2 SVGIG (reference sequence). The CDR3 totals 16 residues. Germline trimming cut 0 bases from V and 4 bases from J; bases unmatched to any gene: 8. CDR3 in amino acids: CAWSVIGSGSSDTQYF. The DNA of the CDR3 is TGTGCCTGGAGTGTAATAGGTAGCGGGAGTTCAGATACGCAGTATTTT.

CDR3 amino acids: CASSFSRVYEQYF. As DNA, the CDR3 is TGTGCCAGCAGTTTTAGCAGGGTCTACGAGCAGTACTTC. The chain joins TRBV28 to TRBJ2-5; D might be TRBD1 (5 bases). The end of the DNA aligns better with TRBJ2-7, so the J call may be wrong. Per germline, CDR1 MDHEN and CDR2 SYDVKM. The CDR3 spans 13 residues.

This clone was seen a few times. The rearrangement joins TRBV7-8 to TRBJ2-3; 12 nucleotides line up with TRBD2. From germline, CDR1 is SGHVS and CDR2 FQNEAQ. This CDR3 contains 22 residues. Germline trimming cut 0 bases from V and 2 bases from J; bases unmatched to any gene: 18. CDR3 bases: TGTGCCAGCAGCTTAGCGTGGGTAGCAAGGACTAGCGGGGCTAGGGCCACAGATACGCAGTATTTT. Translating gives CASSLAWVARTSGARATDTQYF.

This chain joins TRBV6-1 and TRBJ1-3, with a weak D call TRBD1 (6 bases). Looked up from germline, CDR1 is MNHNS and CDR2 is SASEGT. The CDR3 length is 15 residues. Trimming stripped 7 bases from V and 0 bases from J, with 13 bases between. CDR3 sequence (DNA): TGTGCCAGCACTCTACGGGACAACTCTGGAAACACCATATATTTT. It encodes CASTLRDNSGNTIYF.

This clone appeared a few times. The rearrangement uses TRBV4-3 and TRBJ2-3; a possible D gene is TRBD1 (5 bases). Per germline, CDR1 LGHNA and CDR2 YSLEER. V lost 0 bases and J 4 bases, leaving 14 bases between the germline ends. The CDR3 loop spans 16 amino acids. The CDR3 spells CASSQEGAAGADTQYF. The CDR3 DNA sequence: TGCGCCAGCAGCCAAGAAGGGGCCGCTGGGGCAGATACGCAGTATTTT.

This clone was counted a single time. The chain has TRBV5-1 and TRBJ2-7, with 8 nucleotides matching TRBD1. The CDR3 covers 15 residues. The germline CDR1 and CDR2 sequences are SGHRS and YFSETQ. J was trimmed by 7 bases and V by 0 bases; bases with no gene match: 9. The CDR3 coding sequence is TGCGCCAGCAGCTTGGTAGGTCAGGGGGCCGAGGAGCAGTACTTC. Its translation: CASSLVGQGAEEQYF.

This clone is a singleton in its sample. This chain links TRBV7-6 with TRBJ2-7; 7 nucleotides align to TRBD1. Germline V CDR1 and CDR2: SGHVS, FNYEAQ. The CDR3 length is 15 residues. V was clipped by 1 base and J by 6 bases; unmatched bases: 9. CDR3 DNA sequence: TGTGCCAGCAGCTTAGGAAGTTTGGGACAGCCCGAGCAGTACTTC. It specifies CASSLGSLGQPEQYF.

The CDR3 DNA sequence: TGCGCCAGCAGCGCCGACCTAGCGGACGGCTCCTACGAGCAGTACTTC. Amino acids: CASSADLADGSYEQYF. The chain employs TRBV4-3 and TRBJ2-7; 7 bases are shared with TRBD2. The CDR3 runs 16 residues. CDR1 is LGHNA, CDR2 YSLEER, per germline. After removal of 5 bases from V and 0 bases from J, the junction contained 10 bases not matched to a gene.

The chain has TRBV30 and TRBJ2-5; 10 bases map to TRBD2. Germline values: CDR1 GTSNPN, CDR2 SVGIG (reference sequence). After removal of 1 base from V and 5 bases from J, the junction contained 10 bases not matched to a gene. The CDR3 contains 16 residues. The CDR3: CAWSGASGSRAETQYF. For the CDR3, the DNA is TGTGCCTGGAGTGGGGCTAGCGGGAGTCGGGCGGAGACCCAGTACTTC. Filled out from reference TRBV30 and TRBJ2-5, the complete variable domain reads SQTIHQWPATLVQPVGSPLSLECTVEGTSNPNLYWYRQAAGRGLQLLFYSVGIGQISSEVPQNLSASRPQDRQFILSSKKLLLSDSGFYLCAWSGASGSRAETQYFGPGTRLLVL.

V and J are TRBV9 and TRBJ2-1, with TRBD2 matching over 10 bases. V dropped 3 bases and J dropped 6; count of bases not matched to a gene: 9. CDR1 is SGDLS and CDR2 is YYNGEE in the germline V gene. The CDR3 length is 16 residues. CDR3 DNA: TGTGCCAGCAGCGCCCACTCTAGCGGGAGCAGCAATGAGCAGTTCTTC. Residues: CASSAHSSGSSNEQFF. Full variable domain (missing parts from reference TRBV9 and TRBJ2-1): DSGVTQTPKHLITATGQRVTLRCSPRSGDLSVYWYQQSLDQGLQFLIQYYNGEERAKGNILERFSAQQFPDLHSELNLSSLELGDSALYFCASSAHSSGSSNEQFFGPGTRLTVL.